This T cell receptor (beta chain) was captured by sequencing in a study of shared clonotypes between healthy human individuals. There were no recent acute infections or vaccinations among the donors, who were healthy HIV-negative adults. Only Caucasian adults living in Nashville, Tennessee served as donors. The germline V and J ends were trimmed by 6 bases and 7 bases, with 18 bases remaining between them. CDR1 is LNHDA and CDR2 is SQIVND in the germline V gene (reference sequence). CDR3 length equals 14 residues. TCRdb keeps only in-frame clones here, not all; method: immunoSEQ multiplex PCR. The table shows around 550,000 clones, with 90% to 96% occurring only once.

Sequencing input: naive CD4+ T cells sorted from blood. Documented subset: CD45RA+ positively selected. The V and J genes are TRBV19 and TRBJ1-2, with no clear D. The TCR was taken from a woman aged 25 to 39 in good health. CDR3 sequence (DNA): TGTGCCAGTAGGGTTTTGACGGGGATCGGTGGCTACACCTTC. This encodes CASRVLTGIGGYTF.